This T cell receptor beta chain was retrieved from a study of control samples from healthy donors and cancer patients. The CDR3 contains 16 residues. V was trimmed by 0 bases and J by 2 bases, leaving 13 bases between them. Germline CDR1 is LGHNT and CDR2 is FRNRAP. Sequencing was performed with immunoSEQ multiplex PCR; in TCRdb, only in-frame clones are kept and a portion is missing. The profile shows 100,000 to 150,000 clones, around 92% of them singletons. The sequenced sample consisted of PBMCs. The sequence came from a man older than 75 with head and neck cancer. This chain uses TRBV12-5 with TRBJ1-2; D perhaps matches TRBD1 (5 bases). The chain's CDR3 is CASGLVLSWGNYGYTF. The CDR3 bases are TGTGCTAGTGGTTTGGTACTGAGTTGGGGGAACTATGGCTACACCTTC.